This is a list of T cell receptor beta chains from one sample in a study of CD8 T cells in ankylosing spondylitis. TCRdb processed the 5' RACE reads anew with MiXCR; each CDR3 protein has one entry. The table lists about 200,000 distinct CDR3 sequences, 9.5% to 15% of them singletons. The sequencing input was blood, either unsorted or a sorted T cell fraction (not recorded which). Receptors were obtained from a male donor with ankylosing spondylitis or in good health (not recorded which). CDR3s include the opening cysteine and the closing phenylalanine or tryptophan. The order of the fields is D gene, J gene, V gene, clone size, CDR3 protein, CDR3 DNA. The D gene is left open where the match is weak. Expanded clones get a size class; other rows say once, few or many, or leave the size out.

NA,TRBJ2-3,TRBV15,NA,CATSRGTGGTDTQYF,TGTGCCACCAGCAGAGGGACCGGAGGGACAGATACGCAGTATTTT
TRBD2,TRBJ2-3,TRBV27,NA,CASSSGLAPDTQYF,TGTGCCAGCAGTTCGGGACTAGCCCCAGATACGCAGTATTTT
TRBD1,TRBJ2-7,TRBV11-2,few,CASSFGGTGFYEQYF,TGTGCCAGCAGTTTCGGGGGGACAGGGTTCTACGAGCAGTACTTC
NA,TRBJ2-1,TRBV5-1,few,CASSWLREDEQFF,TGCGCCAGCAGCTGGCTAAGGGAGGATGAGCAGTTCTTC
NA,TRBJ2-7,TRBV12-5,few,CASGLFGSYEQYF,TGTGCTAGTGGTTTGTTCGGCTCCTACGAGCAGTACTTC
TRBD1,TRBJ1-2,TRBV28,NA,CASSGDSWYGYTF,TGTGCCAGCAGTGGGGACAGCTGGTATGGCTACACCTTC
NA,TRBJ2-7,TRBV7-9,many,CASSATYEQYF,TGTGCCAGCAGCGCCACCTACGAGCAGTACTTC
TRBD1,TRBJ2-7,TRBV10-1,few,CASSDGDSFYEQYF,TGCGCCAGCAGTGACGGGGACAGCTTTTACGAGCAGTACTTC
TRBD1,TRBJ2-5,TRBV10-3,NA,CAISDPRGQGEETQYF,TGTGCCATCAGTGATCCTAGGGGGCAGGGGGAAGAGACCCAGTACTTC
NA,TRBJ2-3,TRBV12-3/TRBV12-4,NA,CASSLAASESTDTQYF,TGTGCCAGCAGTTTAGCGGCTAGCGAAAGCACAGATACGCAGTATTTT
NA,TRBJ2-3,TRBV20-1,NA,CSARDKMGDGETDTQYF,TGCAGTGCTAGAGATAAAATGGGAGACGGGGAGACAGATACGCAGTATTTT
TRBD1,TRBJ2-7,TRBV6-2/TRBV6-3,NA,CASSYSRDSYEQYF,TGTGCCAGCAGTTATTCCCGGGACAGCTACGAGCAGTACTTC
NA,TRBJ2-5,TRBV7-9,NA,CASSPGQAGRRRETQYF,TGTGCCAGCAGCCCGGGGCAAGCAGGCCGGAGGCGGGAGACCCAGTACTTC
NA,TRBJ2-7,TRBV20-1,NA,CSARASRYEQYF,TGCAGTGCTCGGGCCTCGAGGTACGAGCAGTACTTC
TRBD1,TRBJ2-7,TRBV11-2,few,CASSFFKTGGTEQYF,TGTGCCAGCAGCTTTTTCAAGACAGGGGGGACCGAGCAGTACTTC
NA,TRBJ2-7,TRBV4-2,few,CASSQLYREGLEQYF,TGTGCCAGCAGCCAACTCTACAGGGAGGGGCTCGAGCAGTACTTC